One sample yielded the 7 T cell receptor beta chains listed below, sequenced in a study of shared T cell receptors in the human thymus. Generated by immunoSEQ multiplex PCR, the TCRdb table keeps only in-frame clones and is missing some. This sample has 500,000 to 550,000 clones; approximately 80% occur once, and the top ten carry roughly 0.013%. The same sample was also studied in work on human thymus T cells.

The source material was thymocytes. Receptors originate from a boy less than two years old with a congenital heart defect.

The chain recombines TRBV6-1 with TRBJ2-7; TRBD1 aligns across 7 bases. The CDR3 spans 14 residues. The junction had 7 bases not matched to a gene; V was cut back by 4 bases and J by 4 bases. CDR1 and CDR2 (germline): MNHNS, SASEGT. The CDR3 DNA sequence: TGTGCCAGCAGTGGATATCGGGACAGTTACGAGCAGTACTTC. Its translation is CASSGYRDSYEQYF.

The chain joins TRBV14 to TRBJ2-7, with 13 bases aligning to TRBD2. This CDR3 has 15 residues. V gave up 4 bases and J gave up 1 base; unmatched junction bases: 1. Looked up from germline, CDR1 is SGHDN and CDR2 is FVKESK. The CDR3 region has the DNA TGTGCCAGCAGCCCGACTAGCGGGGGGTCCTACGAGCAGTACTTC. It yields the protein CASSPTSGGSYEQYF. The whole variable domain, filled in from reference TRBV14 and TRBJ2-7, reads EAGVTQFPSHSVIEKGQTVTLRCDPISGHDNLYWYRRVMGKEIKFLLHFVKESKQDESGMPNNRFLAERTGGTYSTLKVQPAELEDSGVYFCASSPTSGGSYEQYFGPGTRLTVT.

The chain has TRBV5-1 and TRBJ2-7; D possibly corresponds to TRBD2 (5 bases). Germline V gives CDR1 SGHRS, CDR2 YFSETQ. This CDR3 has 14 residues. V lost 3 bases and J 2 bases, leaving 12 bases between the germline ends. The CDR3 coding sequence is TGCGCCAGCAGCTGCGGGCCCAGCGCCTACGAGCAGTACTTC. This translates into CASSCGPSAYEQYF.

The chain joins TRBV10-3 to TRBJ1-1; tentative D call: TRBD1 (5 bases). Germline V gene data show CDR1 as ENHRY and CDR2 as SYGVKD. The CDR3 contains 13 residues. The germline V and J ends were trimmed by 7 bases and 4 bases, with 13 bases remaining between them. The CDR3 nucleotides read TGTGCCATCACTTCAGGGATAGGCACTGAAGCTTTCTTT. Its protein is CAITSGIGTEAFF.

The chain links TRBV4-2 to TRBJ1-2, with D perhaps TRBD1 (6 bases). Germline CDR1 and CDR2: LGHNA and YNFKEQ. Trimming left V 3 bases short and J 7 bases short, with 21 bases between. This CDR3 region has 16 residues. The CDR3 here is CASSQAGQHPYSGYTF. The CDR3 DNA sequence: TGTGCCAGCAGCCAGGCTGGACAGCATCCTTACTCTGGCTACACCTTC.

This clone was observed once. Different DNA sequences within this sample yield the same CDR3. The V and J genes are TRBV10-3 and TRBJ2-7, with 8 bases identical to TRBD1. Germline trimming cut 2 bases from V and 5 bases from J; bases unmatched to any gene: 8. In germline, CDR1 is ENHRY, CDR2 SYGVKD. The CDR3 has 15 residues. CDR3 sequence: CAISETDRGGHEQYF. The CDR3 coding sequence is TGTGCCATCAGTGAGACCGACAGGGGCGGGCACGAGCAGTACTTC.

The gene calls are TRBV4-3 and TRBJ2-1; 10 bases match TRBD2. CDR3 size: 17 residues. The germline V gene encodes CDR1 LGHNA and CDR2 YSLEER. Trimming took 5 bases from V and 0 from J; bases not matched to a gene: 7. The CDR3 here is CASSFSGRGLSYNEQFF. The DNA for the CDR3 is TGCGCCAGCAGCTTCAGCGGGAGGGGCCTCTCCTACAATGAGCAGTTCTTC.